A single sample is the source of the 22 T cell receptor beta chains below, sequenced in a study of cytomegalovirus exposure and HLA in healthy donors. Profiled with immunoSEQ multiplex PCR; TCRdb holds only in-frame clones, not every one. The table lists fewer than 130,000 clones, approximately 88% of them singletons. What was sequenced was PBMCs. The receptor source for this set is a woman in her twenties or thirties in good health and CMV-seropositive.

The V gene is TRBV4-1, the J gene TRBJ2-5; weak D call: TRBD1 (5 bases). Trimming shortened V by 0 bases and J by 5 bases, and 13 bases separated the two germline ends. The CDR3 length is 15 residues. CDR1 and CDR2 from the germline V gene are MGHRA and YSYEKL. As DNA, the CDR3 is TGCGCCAGCAGCCAAGATCGCAGGGCTTTGGAGACCCAGTACTTC. It translates to CASSQDRRALETQYF.

This chain uses TRBV5-1 with TRBJ2-3; a weak D match, TRBD2 (5 bases). The CDR3 contains 20 residues. V lost 1 base and J 1 base, leaving 25 bases between the germline ends. The germline V gene encodes CDR1 SGHRS and CDR2 YFSETQ. As DNA, the CDR3 is TGCGCCAGCAGCTTGTCTTCCCCCGGGAACCCGCCCTTGGGCACAGATACGCAGTATTTT. Encoded protein: CASSLSSPGNPPLGTDTQYF.

The J gene is TRBJ1-1, the V gene TRBV27; no clear D gene. Germline CDR1 and CDR2: MNHEY and SMNVEV (reference sequence). CDR3 length equals 15 residues. V shed 5 bases and J shed 10 bases, with 23 bases lying between them. Here the CDR3 DNA reads TGTGCCAGCAGTCTAAACGGAGTGGAGACTGTGAGAGCTTTCTTT. It codes for CASSLNGVETVRAFF.

The rearrangement links TRBV5-1 to TRBJ1-2; the D gene is possibly TRBD1 (6 bases). Trimming removed 0 bases from V and 3 bases from J, with 12 bases in between. The CDR3 loop spans 15 amino acids. Germline-derived CDR1 and CDR2 are SGHRS and YFSETQ. The CDR3 nucleotides are TGCGCCAGCAGCTTGGCCGCAGGGGCGGACTATGGCTACACCTTC. Its protein product is CASSLAAGADYGYTF.

This chain links TRBV30 with TRBJ1-1; D remains unclear. Trimming shortened V by 1 base and J by 7 bases, and 7 bases separated the two germline ends. The CDR3 runs 11 residues. Per the germline V gene, CDR1 is GTSNPN and CDR2 is SVGIG (reference sequence). The CDR3 sequence is CAWSAVNEAFF. Here the CDR3 DNA reads TGTGCCTGGAGTGCGGTAAATGAAGCTTTCTTT.

CDR3 residues: CASSRDRGATDTQYF. The CDR3 DNA reads TGTGCCAGCAGCCGAGACAGGGGGGCCACAGATACGCAGTATTTT. The chain combines TRBV4-2 with TRBJ2-3; 9 bases agree with TRBD1. The CDR3 contains 15 residues. The V and J ends lost 4 bases and 2 bases, in that order; junction bases with no gene match: 4. The germline CDR1 and CDR2 sequences are LGHNA and YNFKEQ.

The rearrangement links TRBV4-3 to TRBJ2-1; 7 nucleotides line up with TRBD2. CDR3 length equals 16 residues. V was pared by 0 bases and J by 3 bases, with 5 bases of the junction left unmatched. The germline V gene has CDR1 LGHNA and CDR2 YSLEER. The CDR3, as DNA: TGCGCCAGCAGCCAAGAGGGGAGGGACCTCTACAATGAGCAGTTCTTC. Amino acid sequence: CASSQEGRDLYNEQFF.

The chain uses TRBV21-1 and TRBJ2-7; the table calls TRBD1, which could not be checked here. TRBV21-1 is marked as a pseudogene. The CDR3 has 16 amino acids. DNA of the CDR3: TGTGCCAGCACCCAAAATGGTAGGAGACAGGCGGTCGAGCAGTACTTC. It yields the protein CASTQNGRRQAVEQYF.

The chain has TRBV10-3 and TRBJ1-1; 7 bases map to TRBD1. The V gene end was trimmed by 4 bases and the J gene end by 10 bases; junction bases not matched to a gene: 12. Germline V gives CDR1 ENHRY, CDR2 SYGVKD. CDR3 length equals 14 residues. CDR3 DNA: TGTGCCATCAGTGTGGATGGACAGGACTTCGGAGCTTTCTTT. It codes for CAISVDGQDFGAFF.

The genes are TRBV6-1 and TRBJ2-7, with TRBD2 identical over 10 bases. The V segment lost 3 bases and the J segment 5 bases; nucleotides outside the gene matches: 1. Germline V gene data show CDR1 as MNHNS and CDR2 as SASEGT. The CDR3 length is 13 residues. CDR3 sequence (DNA): TGTGCCAGCAGTGACGGACTAGCGGACGAGCAGTACTTC. This sequence encodes CASSDGLADEQYF.

The V call is TRBV28, the J call TRBJ2-7; 7 bases agree with TRBD1. The CDR3 covers 13 residues. The junction had 6 bases not matched to a gene; V was cut back by 10 bases and J by 0 bases. CDR1 MDHEN and CDR2 SYDVKM come from the germline V gene. The CDR3 DNA is TGTGCCACCAGGGACAGCAACTCCTACGAGCAGTACTTC. Residues: CATRDSNSYEQYF.

The CDR3 nucleotides read TGTGCCAGCAGCCAAGGAGGACAGGGAACCTATGGCTACACCTTC. Protein sequence: CASSQGGQGTYGYTF. The chain is built from TRBV4-2 and TRBJ1-2; 8 bases map to TRBD1. Germline assignment: CDR1 LGHNA and CDR2 YNFKEQ. Losses at the gene ends were 1 base for V and 4 bases for J; bases not matched to a gene: 5. The CDR3 contains 15 residues.

The chain combines TRBV27 with TRBJ2-3; TRBD1 matches at 9 bases. The germline gives CDR1 MNHEY, CDR2 SMNVEV (reference sequence). There are 14 residues in the CDR3. J gave up 1 base and V 8 bases, and 4 bases lay outside the gene matches. CDR3 region: CASHRGRGTDTQYF. DNA of the CDR3: TGTGCCAGCCACAGGGGGCGAGGCACAGATACGCAGTATTTT.

This chain joins TRBV4-1 and TRBJ2-1, with a possible D match to TRBD2 (5 bases). Trimming stripped 0 bases from V and 3 bases from J, with 15 bases between. The germline gives CDR1 MGHRA, CDR2 YSYEKL. The CDR3 contains 17 residues. The CDR3 DNA sequence: TGCGCCAGCAGCCAAGATCGGCAGGCCGGACTCTACAATGAGCAGTTCTTC. Amino acid sequence: CASSQDRQAGLYNEQFF.

This CDR3 is CASSVRTGTGNTIYF. For the CDR3, the DNA is TGTGCCAGCAGCGTTCGGACAGGGACTGGAAACACCATATATTTT. The chain recombines TRBV7-2 with TRBJ1-3, with 8 nucleotides matching TRBD1. CDR1 and CDR2 (germline): SGHTA, FQGNSA. J was trimmed by 2 bases and V by 5 bases; bases with no gene match: 5. There are 15 residues in the CDR3.

The chain recombines TRBV30 with TRBJ2-1; 9 nucleotides align to TRBD2. This CDR3 has 16 residues. V was clipped by 2 bases and J by 7 bases; unmatched bases: 12. Germline V CDR1 and CDR2: GTSNPN, SVGIG (reference sequence). The CDR3 sequence: CAWSQGIAGDANEQFF. In DNA, the CDR3 is TGTGCCTGGAGTCAAGGTATAGCGGGAGACGCAAATGAGCAGTTCTTC.

This chain uses TRBV6-1 with TRBJ1-2; the D is unclear. This CDR3 contains 12 residues. V lost 2 bases and J 7 bases, leaving 8 bases between the germline ends. Germline-derived CDR1 and CDR2 are MNHNS and SASEGT. This CDR3 reads CASSEPSRGYTF. DNA for the CDR3: TGTGCCAGCAGTGAACCCAGTCGTGGCTACACCTTC.

The V call is TRBV30, the J call TRBJ2-7, with 7 bases identical to TRBD1. Unmatched junction bases numbered 7, after V lost 3 bases and J lost 5 bases. From germline, CDR1 is GTSNPN and CDR2 SVGIG (reference sequence). This CDR3 is 13 amino acids long. The CDR3: CAWRRQGVNEQYF. As DNA, the CDR3 is TGTGCCTGGAGGCGGCAGGGGGTGAACGAGCAGTACTTC.

J is TRBJ2-7 and V is TRBV28; TRBD2 matches at 8 bases. The CDR3 totals 19 residues. V lost 2 bases, J lost 2 bases, and 17 bases stayed unmatched. Germline V gene data show CDR1 as MDHEN and CDR2 as SYDVKM. In DNA form, the CDR3 reads TGTGCCAGCAGTTTAGACCCAACCGTTAGCGGGATAGGGACCTACGAGCAGTACTTC. Translating gives CASSLDPTVSGIGTYEQYF.

The chain is built from TRBV7-9 and TRBJ2-7, with a tentative D call TRBD1 (5 bases). The germline gives CDR1 SEHNR, CDR2 FQNEAQ (reference sequence). V was shortened by 0 bases and J by 0 bases, with 12 bases between the two germline ends. The CDR3 loop spans 16 amino acids. The CDR3: CASSLARDSNSYEQYF. CDR3 in DNA: TGTGCCAGCAGCTTAGCCCGAGACAGTAACTCCTACGAGCAGTACTTC.

This chain links TRBV5-6 with TRBJ2-7; tentatively, D is TRBD1 (5 bases). Trimming removed 0 bases at V and 2 bases at J, with 9 bases between. The CDR3 loop spans 14 amino acids. The germline V gene has CDR1 SGHDT and CDR2 YYEEEE. CDR3 protein: CASSLAVRAYEQYF. CDR3 coding DNA: TGTGCCAGCAGCTTGGCGGTCAGGGCCTACGAGCAGTACTTC.

This chain connects TRBV19 to TRBJ2-5; TRBD1 aligns across 10 bases. This CDR3 comprises 17 residues. The germline V gene encodes CDR1 LNHDA and CDR2 SQIVND (reference sequence). Germline trimming cut 1 base from V and 5 bases from J; bases unmatched to any gene: 10. The CDR3 DNA reads TGTGCCAGTAGTATAGGCCCGGGACAGGGGAGGATCGAGACCCAGTACTTC. Its translation: CASSIGPGQGRIETQYF. The full variable domain, rest sourced from reference TRBV19 and TRBJ2-5, is DGGITQSPKYLFRKEGQNVTLSCEQNLNHDAMYWYRQDPGQGLRLIYYSQIVNDFQKGDIAEGYSVSREKKESFPLTVTSAQKNPTAFYLCASSIGPGQGRIETQYFGPGTRLLVL.